This is a list of T cell receptor beta chains from one sample in a study of blood T cell repertoires in COVID-19. TCRdb's copy holds only in-frame clones and misses some; the assay was immunoSEQ multiplex PCR. Among roughly 230,000 clones listed, 80% to 85% were seen once. Sequencing was done on a sample of PBMCs or T cells enriched from blood (not recorded which). The source is a man between 45 and 60 years old who had recovered from COVID-19. CDR3s include the opening cysteine and the closing phenylalanine or tryptophan. A D gene is named only where the DNA matches it firmly. Only part of the rows carry a size: once, few, many, or a class if the clone is expanded.

CDR3 length | J gene | clone size | D gene | V gene | CDR3 protein | CDR3 DNA
17 | TRBJ2-5 | NA | TRBD2 | TRBV11-3 | CASSPTRGSGTQETQYF | TGTGCCAGCAGCCCAACACGTGGTAGCGGGACCCAAGAGACCCAGTACTTC
13 | TRBJ1-6 | once | NA | TRBV7-2 | CASSLGGPSPLHF | TGTGCCAGCAGCCTTGGGGGCCCCTCACCCCTCCACTTT
15 | TRBJ1-5 | NA | TRBD1 | TRBV4-2 | CASSQRQGQEGPQHF | TGTGCCAGCAGCCAGAGACAGGGCCAGGAAGGGCCCCAGCATTTT
12 | TRBJ1-5 | NA | NA | TRBV25-1 | CASSDSLQPQHF | TGTGCCAGCAGTGACTCTTTACAGCCCCAGCATTTT
14 | TRBJ2-2 | NA | TRBD2 | TRBV18 | CASSGGRATGELFF | TGTGCCAGCTCAGGCGGGAGGGCCACCGGGGAGCTGTTTTTT
12 | TRBJ1-1 | NA | NA | TRBV5-4 | CASRDDRAEAFF | TGTGCCAGCAGAGATGATCGGGCTGAAGCTTTCTTT
13 | TRBJ2-5 | NA | NA | TRBV18 | CASSPGTAETQYF | TGTGCCAGCTCACCAGGGACTGCAGAGACCCAGTACTTC
14 | TRBJ1-3 | NA | TRBD1 | TRBV29-1 | CSALDREGRNTIYF | TGCAGCGCCTTAGACAGGGAAGGAAGAAACACCATATATTTT
14 | TRBJ2-1 | many | NA | TRBV6-1 | CASSETTEYNEQFF | TGTGCCAGCAGTGAAACGACAGAGTACAATGAGCAGTTCTTC
14 | TRBJ1-4 | few | TRBD1 | TRBV10-3 | CAVRPGQGTEKLFF | TGTGCCGTCAGACCGGGACAGGGTACAGAAAAACTGTTTTTT
18 | TRBJ2-3 | NA | NA | TRBV2 | CASTLYGGGTDRTDTQYF | TGTGCCAGCACTCTATACGGCGGAGGGACAGACCGTACAGATACGCAGTATTTT
11 | TRBJ2-7 | NA | NA | TRBV12-3/TRBV12-4 | CASRTGYEQYF | TGTGCCAGCAGGACGGGGTACGAGCAGTACTTC
17 | TRBJ2-5 | few | TRBD2 | TRBV2 | CASSELNLAGGQETQYF | TGTGCCAGCAGTGAGTTGAACTTAGCGGGAGGGCAAGAGACCCAGTACTTC
13 | TRBJ1-6 | NA | NA | TRBV6-5 | CASSYPGDSPLHF | TGTGCCAGCAGTTACCCCGGGGATTCACCCCTCCACTTT
15 | TRBJ1-1 | NA | TRBD1 | TRBV2 | CASERDRGLSTEAFF | TGTGCCAGCGAGAGGGACAGGGGGTTGAGCACTGAAGCTTTCTTT
14 | TRBJ1-2 | NA | NA | TRBV30 | CAWAGAGQPPGYTF | TGTGCCTGGGCGGGAGCGGGACAACCACCTGGCTACACCTTC
15 | TRBJ1-1 | NA | TRBD1 | TRBV18 | CASSPVQGMDTEAFF | TGTGCCAGCTCACCAGTACAGGGGATGGACACTGAAGCTTTCTTT
15 | TRBJ2-1 | NA | TRBD2 | TRBV29-1 | CSVGSAGGSYNEQFF | TGCAGCGTTGGCTCTGCGGGAGGTTCTTACAATGAGCAGTTCTTC
13 | TRBJ2-1 | NA | TRBD2 | TRBV4-2 | CASSQDSSGVSVF | TGTGCCAGCAGCCAAGATTCTAGCGGGGTGTCAGTCTTC
13 | TRBJ2-3 | NA | NA | TRBV20-1 | CSASISNGDTQYF | TGCAGTGCCAGTATAAGCAACGGGGATACGCAGTATTTT
15 | TRBJ1-4 | NA | NA | TRBV28 | CASSQLTGLGEKLFF | TGTGCCAGCAGTCAATTGACAGGTCTTGGTGAAAAACTGTTTTTT
16 | TRBJ2-3 | NA | TRBD1 | TRBV5-4 | CASSFARDRRTDTQYF | TGTGCCAGCAGCTTCGCTCGGGACAGAAGAACAGATACGCAGTATTTT
16 | TRBJ2-7 | NA | NA | TRBV5-6 | CASSWFFTVSSYEQYF | TGTGCCAGCAGCTGGTTCTTTACAGTCAGCTCCTACGAGCAGTACTTC
15 | TRBJ2-3 | NA | TRBD2 | TRBV5-6 | CASSQGLAGPDTQYF | TGTGCCAGCAGCCAGGGACTAGCGGGGCCCGATACGCAGTATTTT
15 | TRBJ2-5 | once | NA | TRBV7-9 | CASSFSWGVEETQYF | TGTGCCAGCAGCTTTTCTTGGGGGGTTGAAGAGACCCAGTACTTC
13 | TRBJ1-1 | NA | NA | TRBV25-1 | CASSTQLNTEAFF | TGTGCCAGCAGTACACAGTTAAACACTGAAGCTTTCTTT
12 | TRBJ2-2 | few | NA | TRBV4-3 | CASSPGVGELFF | TGCGCCAGCAGTCCCGGGGTCGGGGAGCTGTTTTTT
15 | TRBJ2-7 | NA | TRBD1 | TRBV6-5 | CASSLDRGLTYEQYF | TGTGCCAGCAGTTTGGACAGGGGGCTTACCTACGAGCAGTACTTC
17 | TRBJ2-3 | once | TRBD2 | TRBV28 | CASSRPTSGSTTDTQYF | TGTGCCAGCAGTCGACCGACTAGCGGGAGTACGACAGATACGCAGTATTTT